This TCR beta chain was recorded in a study of regulatory T cells in long-lasting Graves disease. Germline V gene sequence: CDR1 MNHEY, CDR2 SVGEGT. V gave up 2 bases and J gave up 0 bases, with 13 bases separating them. The CDR3 consists of 16 residues. With respect to this clonotype: What it recognizes is unknown.

In building TCR beta libraries, iRepertoire HTBI primers were used together with Arm-PCR of CDR3 regions. TCRdb passed the multiplex PCR reads through MiXCR, listing each CDR3 protein once. The sample holds 650,000 to 850,000 distinct CDR3 sequences, approximately 31% seen once. Findings and limits, study-wide: Thyroid tissue was not studied; only peripheral blood was.

Sample time point: persistent/refractory GD, antithyroid drugs over 5 years with positive TRAb. PBMCs were the source of the RNA used for TCR sequencing. This chain uses TRBV6-2 or TRBV6-3 with TRBJ1-1; unclear D gene. The TCR sequence derives from a female donor with Graves disease. The specimen was peripheral blood mononuclear cells (PBMCs), collected when the disease was refractory, from a patient treated with antithyroid drugs. CDR3 DNA: TGTGCCAGCAGTTACAGGGCGGTGGGTGTGAACACTGAAGCTTTCTTT. As protein: CASSYRAVGVNTEAFF.